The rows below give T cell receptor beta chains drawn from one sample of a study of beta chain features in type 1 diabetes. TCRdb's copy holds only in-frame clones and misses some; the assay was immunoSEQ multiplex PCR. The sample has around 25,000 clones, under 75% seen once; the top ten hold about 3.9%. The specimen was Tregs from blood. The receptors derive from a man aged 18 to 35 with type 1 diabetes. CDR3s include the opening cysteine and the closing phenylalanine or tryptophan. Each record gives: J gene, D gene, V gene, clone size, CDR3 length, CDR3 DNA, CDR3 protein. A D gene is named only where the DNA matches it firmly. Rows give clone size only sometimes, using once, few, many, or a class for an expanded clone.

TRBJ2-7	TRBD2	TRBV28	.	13	TGTGCCAGCAGTTTCTGGGGGGGCTACGAGCAGTACTTC	CASSFWGGYEQYF
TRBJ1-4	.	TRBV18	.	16	TGTGCCAGCTCACCAAACAGGGTTACAACTAATGAAAAACTGTTTTTT	CASSPNRVTTNEKLFF
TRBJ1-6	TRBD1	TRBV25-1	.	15	TGTGCCAGCAGAGGGTTACAGGGGGCTATGTCACCCCTCCACTTT	CASRGLQGAMSPLHF
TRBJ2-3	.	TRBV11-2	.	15	TGTGCCAGCAGCCGCCCGGGAAGGCGCACAGATACGCAGTATTTT	CASSRPGRRTDTQYF
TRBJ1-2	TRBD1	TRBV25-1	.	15	TGTGCCAGCAGTCCAAGGGACAGGGGCTACTATGGCTACACCTTC	CASSPRDRGYYGYTF
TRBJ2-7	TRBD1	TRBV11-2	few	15	TGTGCCAGCAGCTTAGAGACAGGGGGGACCTACGAGCAGTACTTC	CASSLETGGTYEQYF
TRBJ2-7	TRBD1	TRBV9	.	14	TGTGCCAGCAGCCCCCGACAGGGATCCTACGAGCAGTACTTC	CASSPRQGSYEQYF
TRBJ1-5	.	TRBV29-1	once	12	TGCAGCGTTGCCGACATGAATCAGCCCCAGCATTTT	CSVADMNQPQHF
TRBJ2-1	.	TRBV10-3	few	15	TGTGCCATCAGTGACCCCGCTAAGACCGGAGATGAGCAGTTCTTC	CAISDPAKTGDEQFF
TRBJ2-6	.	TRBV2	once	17	TGTGCCAGCAGTGCGCGAATAGAGTCCTCTGGGGCCAACGTCCTGACTTTC	CASSARIESSGANVLTF
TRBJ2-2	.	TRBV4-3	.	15	TGCGCCAGCAGCCAAGATGGGGCAGTCGTCGGGGAGCTGTTTTTT	CASSQDGAVVGELFF
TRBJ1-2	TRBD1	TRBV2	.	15	TGTGCCAGCAGTGTCCTCTCGACAGGGACAGGTGGCTACACCTTC	CASSVLSTGTGGYTF
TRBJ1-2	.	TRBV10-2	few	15	TGCGCCAGCAGTGAGTCAGGGGGTCATAGTTATGGCTACACCTTC	CASSESGGHSYGYTF
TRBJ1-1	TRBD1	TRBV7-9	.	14	TGTGCCAGCAGCAACCAGGGGACAGGGGCTGAAGCTTTCTTT	CASSNQGTGAEAFF
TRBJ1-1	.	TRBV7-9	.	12	TGTGCCAGCAGCTTAGGGGCAATTGGAGCTTTCTTT	CASSLGAIGAFF
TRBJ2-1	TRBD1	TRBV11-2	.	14	TGTGCCAGCAGCTTCAGACAGGGTCTCGATGAGCAGTTCTTC	CASSFRQGLDEQFF
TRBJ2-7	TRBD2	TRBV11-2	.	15	TGTGCCAGCTCTCTAATGGGAGGGCCTTCCTTCGAGCAGTACTTC	CASSLMGGPSFEQYF
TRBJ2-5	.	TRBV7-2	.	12	TGTGCCAGCAGCTTACTCGGAGAGACCCAGTACTTC	CASSLLGETQYF
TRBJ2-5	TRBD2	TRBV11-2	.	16	TGTGCCAGCAGCACCGGGGGGGCAGGCCCCCAAGAGACCCAGTACTTC	CASSTGGAGPQETQYF
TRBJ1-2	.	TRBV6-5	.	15	TGTGCCAGCAGTAGCCGGGACACGGTTAGATATGGCTACACCTTC	CASSSRDTVRYGYTF
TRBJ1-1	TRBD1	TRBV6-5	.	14	TGTGCCAGCAGATATCAGGGGGGCAACACTGAAGCTTTCTTT	CASRYQGGNTEAFF
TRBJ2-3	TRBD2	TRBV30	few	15	TGTGCCGGGACCTCGGGACTAGCGGGAGAGGATACGCAGTATTTT	CAGTSGLAGEDTQYF
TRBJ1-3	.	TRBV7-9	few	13	TGTGCCAGCAGACCGGGGGGAGGAAACACCATATATTTT	CASRPGGGNTIYF
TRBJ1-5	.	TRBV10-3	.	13	TGTGCCATCAGTTATACTATGGAGCAGCCCCAGCATTTT	CAISYTMEQPQHF